This TCR beta chain was identified in a study of T cell responses to AZD1222 COVID-19 vaccine. Overall study findings and caveats: Reportedly, close to half of spike-specific TCRs are directed against unmutated variant regions. Once two AZD1222 doses were given, Spike-specific TCR breadth and depth went up. Possibly, clonal diversity was underestimated; donors were largely white British and included more females.

Here immunoSEQ multiplex PCR was the method, and the copy in TCRdb shows in-frame clones only, minus some. Among approximately 72,000 clones listed, about 88% were seen once. The CDR3 is made up of 15 amino acids. CDR1 is SGHTA and CDR2 is FQGNSA in the germline V gene. The junction had 7 bases not matched to a gene; V was cut back by 6 bases and J by 2 bases. This clone is a singleton in its sample. Its antigen is unidentified. Sample: peripheral blood, taken 28 days after the second AZD1222 dose. The chain is built from TRBV7-2 and TRBJ2-5, with TRBD1 matching over 9 bases. The source of this sequence is an adult who received the AZD1222 COVID-19 vaccine. CDR3 amino acids: CASRRRQGEQETQYF. CDR3 bases: TGTGCCAGCAGACGAAGACAGGGGGAACAAGAGACCCAGTACTTC.